The following is a T cell receptor beta chain sequence with its context. The junction shows a germline mismatch at one end, possibly a read error. The PCR had 60 Vbeta and 13 Jbeta primers. Repertoires were generated with immunoSEQ multiplex PCR, while TCRdb's copy carries only in-frame clones and drops some. The sample consists of around 100,000 clones, over 60% of them appearing once. These data are taken from a study of cytomegalovirus exposure and HLA in healthy donors. The germline V gene encodes CDR1 LNHDA and CDR2 SQIVND (reference sequence). The CDR3 extends over 12 amino acids. The chain joins TRBV19 to TRBJ1-2; TRBD1 aligns across 8 bases. What was sequenced was PBMCs. This receptor was obtained from a man aged 30 to 45 in good health and CMV-seropositive. As DNA, the CDR3 is TGTGCCAGTAGCGGACAGGGATGGGGCTACCCCTTC. This codes for CASSGQGWGYPF.